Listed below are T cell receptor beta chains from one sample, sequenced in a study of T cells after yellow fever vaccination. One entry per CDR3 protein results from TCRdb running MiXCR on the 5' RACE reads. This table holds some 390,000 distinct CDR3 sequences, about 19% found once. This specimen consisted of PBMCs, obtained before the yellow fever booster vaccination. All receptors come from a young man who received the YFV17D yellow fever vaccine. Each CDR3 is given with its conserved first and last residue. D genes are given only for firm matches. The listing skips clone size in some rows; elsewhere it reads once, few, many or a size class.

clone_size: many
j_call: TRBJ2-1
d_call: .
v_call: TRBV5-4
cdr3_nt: TGTGCCAGCAGCGGGGACAACCACAATGAGCAGTTCTTC
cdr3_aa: CASSGDNHNEQFF

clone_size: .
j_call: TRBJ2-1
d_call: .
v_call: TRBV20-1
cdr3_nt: TGCAGTGCTAGAATCCCGGGGGGCGTCTACAATGAGCAGTTCTTC
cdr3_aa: CSARIPGGVYNEQFF

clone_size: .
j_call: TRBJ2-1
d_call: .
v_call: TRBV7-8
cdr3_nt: TGTGCCAGCAGCTTGGAGCGCGGGCTCGGGGATGAGCAGTTCTTC
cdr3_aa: CASSLERGLGDEQFF

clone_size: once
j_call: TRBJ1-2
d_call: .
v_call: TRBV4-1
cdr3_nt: TGCGCCAGCAGCCAAGGGTCATATTCCGAACCCTATGGCTACACCTTC
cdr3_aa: CASSQGSYSEPYGYTF

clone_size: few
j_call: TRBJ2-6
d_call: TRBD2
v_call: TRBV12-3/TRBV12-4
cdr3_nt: TGTGCCAGCAGGCGGGCGGGGGGCCCGGATGGGGCCAACGTCCTGACTTTC
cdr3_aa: CASRRAGGPDGANVLTF

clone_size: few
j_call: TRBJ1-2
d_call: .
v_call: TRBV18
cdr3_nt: TGTGCCAGCTCACCGGACAGTCCCCTATCCTATGGCTACACCTTC
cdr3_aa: CASSPDSPLSYGYTF

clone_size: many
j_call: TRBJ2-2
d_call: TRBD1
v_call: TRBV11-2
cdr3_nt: TGTGCCAGCAGCTTTTCCATATACAGGGGGCGCGTGTACACCGGGGAGCTGTTTTTT
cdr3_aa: CASSFSIYRGRVYTGELFF

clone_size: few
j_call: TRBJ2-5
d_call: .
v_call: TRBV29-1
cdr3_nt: TGCAGTACAGAGGGCAGGGGCCAAGAGACCCAGTACTTC
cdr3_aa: CSTEGRGQETQYF

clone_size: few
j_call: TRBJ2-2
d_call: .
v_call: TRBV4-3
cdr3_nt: TGCGCCAGCAGCCAAGATTTATGGGACACCGGGGAGCTGTTTTTT
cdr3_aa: CASSQDLWDTGELFF

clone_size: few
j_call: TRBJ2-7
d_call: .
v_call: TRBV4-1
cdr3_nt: TGCGCCAGCAGCCAAGAAGACGGCTACGAGCAGTACTTC
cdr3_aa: CASSQEDGYEQYF

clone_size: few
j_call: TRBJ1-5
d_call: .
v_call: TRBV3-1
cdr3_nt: TGTGCCAGCAGCCAAAGAGAGAATCAGCCCCAGCATTTT
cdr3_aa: CASSQRENQPQHF

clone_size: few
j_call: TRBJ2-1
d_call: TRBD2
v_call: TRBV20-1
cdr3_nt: TGCAGTGCTAGAGATACTTCATTAGCGGGGGGGATTGAGCAGTTCTTC
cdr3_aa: CSARDTSLAGGIEQFF

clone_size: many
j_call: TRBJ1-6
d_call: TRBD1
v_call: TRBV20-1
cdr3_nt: TGCAGGGGACAGGGTGATTCACCCCTCCACTTT
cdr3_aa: CRGQGDSPLHF

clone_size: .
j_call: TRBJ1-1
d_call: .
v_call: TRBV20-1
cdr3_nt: TGCAGTGCTAGAGAATTTCAGGGCTGGAAGAACACTGAAGCTTTCTTT
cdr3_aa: CSAREFQGWKNTEAFF

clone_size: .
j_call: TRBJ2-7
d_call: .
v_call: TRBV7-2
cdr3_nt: TGTGCCAGCAGCTTAGACGGGTCCCCCTACGAGCAGTACTTC
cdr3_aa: CASSLDGSPYEQYF

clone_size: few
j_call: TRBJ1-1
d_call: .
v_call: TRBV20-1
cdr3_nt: TGCAGTGCTAGACCGGGGCGAGGGTCTGAAGCTTTCTTT
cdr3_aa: CSARPGRGSEAFF

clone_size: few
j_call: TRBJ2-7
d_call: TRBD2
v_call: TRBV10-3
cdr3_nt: TGTGCCATCAGTGGGGGGACTAGCGGGAACTACGAGCAGTACTTC
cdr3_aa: CAISGGTSGNYEQYF

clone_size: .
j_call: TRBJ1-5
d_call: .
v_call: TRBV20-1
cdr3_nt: TGCAGTGCTAGGGTAGGGGGCAATCAGCCCCAGCATTTT
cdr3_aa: CSARVGGNQPQHF

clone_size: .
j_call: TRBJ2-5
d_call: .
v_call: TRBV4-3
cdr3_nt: TGCGCCAGCAGCCAGCAGGGGGGGTACCAAGAGACCCAGTACTTC
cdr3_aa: CASSQQGGYQETQYF

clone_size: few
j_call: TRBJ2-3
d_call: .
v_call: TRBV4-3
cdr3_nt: TGCGCCAGCAGCCAGATAGGTAGGTTGGGGGATACGCAGTATTTT
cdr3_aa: CASSQIGRLGDTQYF

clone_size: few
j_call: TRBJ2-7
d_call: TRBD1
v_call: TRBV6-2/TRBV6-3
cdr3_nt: TGTGCCAGCAAGTGGGACAGGGGTCACGAGCAGTACTTC
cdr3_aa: CASKWDRGHEQYF